Sequencing of this TCR beta chain was carried out in a study of cytomegalovirus exposure and HLA in healthy donors. Study information: Among the roughly 380 donors who were genotyped, 70% to 90% fell in the genetic ancestry cluster that is associated with self-reported Caucasian donors.

This clone was seen only a few times. Its specificity is not known. Overall study findings and caveats: In a later analysis, HLA-associated TCR beta chains were more clonally expanded than equally common others. Cytomegalovirus-associated TCR beta chains were listed, numbering some 180. Presence/absence analyses supposed approximately even sequencing depth among donors.

Both 60 Vbeta primers and 13 Jbeta primers went into the PCR. The assay was immunoSEQ multiplex PCR, and TCRdb's table has in-frame clones only and misses some. This sample has around 90,000 clones, with around three fifths found just once. Deletions cut 4 bases from V and 2 bases from J, with 11 bases between. The CDR3 consists of 14 residues. In germline, CDR1 is SEHNR, CDR2 FQNEAQ (reference sequence). This rearrangement joins TRBV7-9 to TRBJ1-2; no definite D call. This TCR came from a woman aged 45-65 years in good health and CMV-seropositive. The material sequenced was PBMCs. For the CDR3, the DNA is TGTGCCAGCAGCTCTTCGACTGAGAACTATGGCTACACCTTC. Its protein is CASSSSTENYGYTF.